The sequence of this T cell receptor beta chain was determined in a study of vaccination and CD4 T cells after COVID-19. Study information: Two Hispanic individuals were among six male and four female convalescent patients. The stimulating agents, overlapping spike peptides, came from SARS-CoV-2, HCoV-NL63, HCoV-OC43 and HCoV-229E.

Germline loops: CDR1 SGHRS, CDR2 YFSETQ. Trimming took off 7 bases at V and 8 bases at J, with 19 bases between the two ends. The CDR3 is 14 amino acids. An Oncomine TCR Beta short-read assay was used to sequence the DNA from cultured CD4+ T cells. Each CDR3 protein gets one entry after TCRdb re-called the PCR reads with MiXCR. The sample consists of fewer than 11,000 distinct CDR3 sequences, roughly 45% of them appearing once. Study-wide points: Spike mono-reactive clones accounted for 304 of the 307 vaccine-specific clones found in convalescent patients.

About this clonotype itself: Its antigen is unidentified.

Treatment of the sample: approximately nine-day PBMC culture with coronavirus spike peptide pools or control peptides (ViraFEST assay). With fresh IL-2 medium, half the medium was replaced on days 3 and 7. The specimen was CD4+ T cells from blood, cultured in vitro. The chain has TRBV5-1 and TRBJ2-1, with TRBD1 as a possible D gene (5 bases). This receptor was taken from a human donor who had recovered from COVID-19. CDR3: CASGAPFGADEQFF. CDR3 bases: TGCGCCAGCGGAGCTCCTTTTGGGGCGGATGAGCAGTTCTTC.